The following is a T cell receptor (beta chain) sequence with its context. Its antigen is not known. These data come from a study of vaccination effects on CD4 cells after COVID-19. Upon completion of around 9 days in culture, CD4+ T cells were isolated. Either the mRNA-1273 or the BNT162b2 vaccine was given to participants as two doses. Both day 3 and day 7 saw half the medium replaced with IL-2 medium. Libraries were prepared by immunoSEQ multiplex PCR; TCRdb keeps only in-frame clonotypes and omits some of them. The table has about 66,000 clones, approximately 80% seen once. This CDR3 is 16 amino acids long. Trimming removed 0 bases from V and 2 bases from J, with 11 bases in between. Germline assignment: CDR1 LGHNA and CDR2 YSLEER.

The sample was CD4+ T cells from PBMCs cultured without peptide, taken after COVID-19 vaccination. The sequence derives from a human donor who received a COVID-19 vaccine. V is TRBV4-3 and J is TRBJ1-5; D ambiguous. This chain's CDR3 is CASSQDKGRGNQPQHF. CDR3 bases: TGCGCCAGCAGCCAAGATAAAGGTAGGGGCAATCAGCCCCAGCATTTT.